This T cell receptor (beta chain) was identified during a study of T-cell reconstitution after alpha-beta-depleted transplantation in children. A TCRbeta library incorporating unique molecular identifiers was prepared. TCRdb independently ran MiXCR on the PCR reads; one entry per CDR3 protein. The data show about 500,000 distinct CDR3 sequences, about an eighth seen once. The V end lost 2 bases, the J end lost 4 bases, and 14 bases lay between the germline ends. The germline CDR1 and CDR2 sequences are MDHEN and SYDVKM. The CDR3 consists of 16 residues. This clonotype turned up a few times. Its antigen is unidentified. The study, taken as a whole, reports: Where alpha-beta T cells came from about two months after transplant was reportedly several hundred expanded graft clones. After transplant, high TCRbeta diversity at day 60 in some patients arose from surviving recipient T cells and thymic progenitors. T-cell numbers and diversity, one year after transplant, stemmed largely from T cells that were newly produced.

The chain carries TRBV28 and TRBJ1-4; D gene ambiguous. This clonotype was sampled from a female patient aged 2-15 years who had a stem cell transplant for aplastic anemia, so the T cells may come from the graft donor. The input for sequencing was PBMCs, mostly from graft donor cells, taken 180 days after TCRalphabeta/CD19-depleted stem cell transplant. The CDR3 nucleotides read TGTGCCAGCAGTTTAGGTTTCCGGGGTCGTAATGAAAAACTGTTTTTT. It specifies CASSLGFRGRNEKLFF.